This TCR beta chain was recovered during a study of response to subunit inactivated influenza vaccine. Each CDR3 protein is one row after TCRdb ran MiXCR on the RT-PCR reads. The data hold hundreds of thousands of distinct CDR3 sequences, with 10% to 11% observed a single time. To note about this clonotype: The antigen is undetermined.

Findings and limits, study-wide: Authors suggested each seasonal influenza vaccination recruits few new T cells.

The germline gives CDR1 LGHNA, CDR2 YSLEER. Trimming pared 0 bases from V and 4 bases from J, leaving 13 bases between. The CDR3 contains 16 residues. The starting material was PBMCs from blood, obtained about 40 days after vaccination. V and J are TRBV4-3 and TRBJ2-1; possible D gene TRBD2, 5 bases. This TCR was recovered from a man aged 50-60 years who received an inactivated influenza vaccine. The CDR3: CASSQEVGMAYNEQFF. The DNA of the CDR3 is TGCGCCAGCAGCCAAGAAGTCGGGATGGCATACAATGAGCAGTTCTTC.